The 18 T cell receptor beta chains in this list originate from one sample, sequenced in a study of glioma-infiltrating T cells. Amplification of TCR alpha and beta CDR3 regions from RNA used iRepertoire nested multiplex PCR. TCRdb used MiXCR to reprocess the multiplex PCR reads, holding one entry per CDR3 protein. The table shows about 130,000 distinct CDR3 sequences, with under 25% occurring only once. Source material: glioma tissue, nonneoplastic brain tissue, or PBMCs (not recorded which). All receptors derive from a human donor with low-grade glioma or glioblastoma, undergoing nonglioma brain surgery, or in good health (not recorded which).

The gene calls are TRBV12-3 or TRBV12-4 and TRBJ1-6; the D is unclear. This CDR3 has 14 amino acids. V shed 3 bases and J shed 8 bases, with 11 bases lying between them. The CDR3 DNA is TGTGCCAGCAGTTTTCAGAGTTCGGATTCACCCCTCCACTTT. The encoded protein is CASSFQSSDSPLHF.

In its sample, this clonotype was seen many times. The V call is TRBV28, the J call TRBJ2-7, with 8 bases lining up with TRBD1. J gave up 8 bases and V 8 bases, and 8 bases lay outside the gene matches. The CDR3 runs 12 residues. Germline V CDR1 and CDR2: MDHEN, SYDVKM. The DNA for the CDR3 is TGTGCCAGCGCTAGGACAGGGTTCCAGCAGTACGTC. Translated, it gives CASARTGFQQYV.

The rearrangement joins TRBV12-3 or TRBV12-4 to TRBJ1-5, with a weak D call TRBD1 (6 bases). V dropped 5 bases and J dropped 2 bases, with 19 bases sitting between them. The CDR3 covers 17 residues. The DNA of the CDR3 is TGTGCCAGCAGTGGGGTTGGAGGGGGAGTGGGCAATCAGCCCCAGCATTTT. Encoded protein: CASSGVGGGVGNQPQHF.

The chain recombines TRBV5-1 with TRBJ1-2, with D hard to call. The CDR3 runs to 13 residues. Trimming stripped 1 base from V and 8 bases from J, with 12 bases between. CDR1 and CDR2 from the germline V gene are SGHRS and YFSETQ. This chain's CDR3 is CASSLSTMGGYTF. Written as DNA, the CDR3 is TGCGCCAGCAGCTTGTCGACCATGGGGGGCTACACCTTC.

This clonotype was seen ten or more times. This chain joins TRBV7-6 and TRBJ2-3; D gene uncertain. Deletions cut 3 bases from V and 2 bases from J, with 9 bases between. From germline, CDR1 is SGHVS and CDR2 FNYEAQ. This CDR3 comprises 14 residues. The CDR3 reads CASSFTTTTDTQYF. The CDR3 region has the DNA TGTGCCAGCAGCTTCACCACGACCACAGATACGCAGTATTTT.

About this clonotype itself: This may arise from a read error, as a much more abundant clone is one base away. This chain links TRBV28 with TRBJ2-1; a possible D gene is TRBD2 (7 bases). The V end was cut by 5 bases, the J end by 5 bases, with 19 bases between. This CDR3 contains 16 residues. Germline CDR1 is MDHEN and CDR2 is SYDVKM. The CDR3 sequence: CASSLSSGGTHNEQFF. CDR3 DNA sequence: TGTGCCAGCAGTCTAAGCTCCGGGGGGACACACAATGAGCAGTTCTTC.

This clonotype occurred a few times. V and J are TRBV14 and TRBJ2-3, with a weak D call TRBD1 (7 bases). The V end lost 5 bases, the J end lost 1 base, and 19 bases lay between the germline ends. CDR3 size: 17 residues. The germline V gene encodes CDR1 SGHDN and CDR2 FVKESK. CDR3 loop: CASSEVVGGQRTDTQYF. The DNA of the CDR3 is TGTGCCAGCAGCGAAGTCGTCGGGGGACAGCGCACAGATACGCAGTATTTT.

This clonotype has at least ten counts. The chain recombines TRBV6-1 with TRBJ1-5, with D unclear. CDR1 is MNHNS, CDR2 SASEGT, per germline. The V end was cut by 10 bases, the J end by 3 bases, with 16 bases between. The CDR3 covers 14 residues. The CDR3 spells CATLRTFNNQPQHF. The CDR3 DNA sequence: TGTGCCACTCTTCGGACGTTTAACAATCAGCCCCAGCATTTT.

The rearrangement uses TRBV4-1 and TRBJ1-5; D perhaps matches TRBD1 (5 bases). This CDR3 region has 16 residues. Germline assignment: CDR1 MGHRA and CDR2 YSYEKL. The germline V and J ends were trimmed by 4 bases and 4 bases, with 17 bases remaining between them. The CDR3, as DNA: TGCGCCAGCAGCCCTTTCGGGACGCCACTAAATCAGCCCCAGCATTTT. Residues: CASSPFGTPLNQPQHF.

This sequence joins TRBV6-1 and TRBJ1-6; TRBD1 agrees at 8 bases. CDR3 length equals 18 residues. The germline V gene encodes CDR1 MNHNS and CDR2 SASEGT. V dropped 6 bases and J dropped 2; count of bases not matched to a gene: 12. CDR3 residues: CASSPAPPDRAYNSPLHF. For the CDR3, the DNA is TGTGCCAGCAGCCCCGCCCCACCGGACAGGGCCTATAATTCACCCCTCCACTTT.

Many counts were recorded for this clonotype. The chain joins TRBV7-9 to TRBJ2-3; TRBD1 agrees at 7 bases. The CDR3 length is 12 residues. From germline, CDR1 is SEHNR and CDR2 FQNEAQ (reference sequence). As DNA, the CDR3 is TGTGCTGGGGGCAGGGGGACAGATACGCAGTATTTT. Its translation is CAGGRGTDTQYF. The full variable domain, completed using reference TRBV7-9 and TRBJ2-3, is DTGVSQNPRHKITKRGQNVTFRCDPISEHNRLYWYRQTLGQGPEFLTYFQNEAQLEKSRLLSDRFSAERPKGSFSTLEIQRTEQGDSAMYLCAGGRGTDTQYFGPGTRLTVL.

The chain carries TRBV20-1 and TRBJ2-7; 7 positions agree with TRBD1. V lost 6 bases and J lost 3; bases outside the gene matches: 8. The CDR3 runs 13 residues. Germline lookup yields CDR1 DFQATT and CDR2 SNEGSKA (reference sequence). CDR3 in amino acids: CSARTGGGYEQYV. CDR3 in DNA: TGCAGTGCCAGGACAGGTGGCGGCTACGAGCAGTACGTC.

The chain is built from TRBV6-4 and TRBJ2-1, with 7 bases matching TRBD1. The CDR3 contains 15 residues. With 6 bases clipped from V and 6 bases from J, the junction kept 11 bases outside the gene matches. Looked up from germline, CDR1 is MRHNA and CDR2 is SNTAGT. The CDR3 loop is CASSPGGSLSNEQFF. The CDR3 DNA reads TGTGCCAGCAGCCCAGGGGGTTCTCTATCCAATGAGCAGTTCTTC.

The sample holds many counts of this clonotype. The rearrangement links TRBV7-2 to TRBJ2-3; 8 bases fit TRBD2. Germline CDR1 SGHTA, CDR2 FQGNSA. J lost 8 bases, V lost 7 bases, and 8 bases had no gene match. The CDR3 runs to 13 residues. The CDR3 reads CASNSGGQGTQYF. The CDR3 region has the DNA TGTGCCAGCAATTCGGGGGGGCAGGGTACGCAGTATTTT.

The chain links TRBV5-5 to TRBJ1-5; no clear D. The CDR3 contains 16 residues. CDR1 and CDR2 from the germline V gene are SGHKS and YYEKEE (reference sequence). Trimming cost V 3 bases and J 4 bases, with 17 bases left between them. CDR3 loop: CASSSGPSRSNQPQHF. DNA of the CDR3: TGTGCCAGCAGCTCCGGGCCATCGCGATCGAATCAGCCCCAGCATTTT.

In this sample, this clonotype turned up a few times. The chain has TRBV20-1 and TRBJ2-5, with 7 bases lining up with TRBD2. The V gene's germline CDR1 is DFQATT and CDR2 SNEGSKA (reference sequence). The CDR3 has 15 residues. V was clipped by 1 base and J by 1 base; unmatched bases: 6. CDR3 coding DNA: TGCAGTGCTAGAGTGTGGAGCGGGGCCCAAGAGACCCAGTACTTC. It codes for CSARVWSGAQETQYF.

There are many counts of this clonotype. CDR3 loop: CSAVLAGPRDTQYF. The CDR3, as DNA: TGCAGTGCTGTACTAGCGGGGCCTAGGGATACGCAGTATTTT. The chain uses TRBV20-1 and TRBJ2-3; 10 positions match TRBD2. Germline V gene sequence: CDR1 DFQATT, CDR2 SNEGSKA (reference sequence). The length of the CDR3 is 14 residues. Losses at the gene ends were 5 bases for V and 6 bases for J; bases not matched to a gene: 8.

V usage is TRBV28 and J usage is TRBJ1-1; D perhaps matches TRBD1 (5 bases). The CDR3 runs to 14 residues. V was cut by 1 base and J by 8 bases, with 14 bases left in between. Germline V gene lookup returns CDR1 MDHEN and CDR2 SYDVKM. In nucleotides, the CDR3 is TGTGCCAGCAGTTTATCGGGACCGAGCTTGGAAGCTTTCTTT. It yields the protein CASSLSGPSLEAFF.